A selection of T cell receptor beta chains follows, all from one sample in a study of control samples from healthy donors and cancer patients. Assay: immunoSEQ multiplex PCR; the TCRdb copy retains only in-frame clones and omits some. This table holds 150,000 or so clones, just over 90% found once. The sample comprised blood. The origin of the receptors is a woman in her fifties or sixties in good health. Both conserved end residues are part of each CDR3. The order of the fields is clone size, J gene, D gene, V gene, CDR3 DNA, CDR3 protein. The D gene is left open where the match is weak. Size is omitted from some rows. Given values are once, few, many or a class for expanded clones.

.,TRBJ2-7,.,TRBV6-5,TGTGCCAGCATGGAGGGGTCGGGACTCTACGAGCAGTACTTC,CASMEGSGLYEQYF
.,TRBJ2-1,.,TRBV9,TGTGCCAGCAGCGTAGCTGGGGTTGGCTACAATGAGCAGTTCTTC,CASSVAGVGYNEQFF
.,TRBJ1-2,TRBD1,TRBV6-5,TGTGCCAGCATCCACCCCGGGACAGGGTTTGGCTACACCTTC,CASIHPGTGFGYTF
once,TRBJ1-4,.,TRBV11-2,TGTGCCAGCAGCCTACGGGCAACAACTAATGAAAAACTGTTTTTT,CASSLRATTNEKLFF
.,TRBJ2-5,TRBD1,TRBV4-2,TGTGCCAGCAGCCACCAGAAGACAGGGGAAGAGACCCAGTACTTC,CASSHQKTGEETQYF
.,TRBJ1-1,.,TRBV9,TGTGCCAGCAGCGTAGGGGACACTGAAGCTTTCTTT,CASSVGDTEAFF
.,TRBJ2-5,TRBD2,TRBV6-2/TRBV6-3,TGTGCCAGCAGTCAAAGCGGGGGCCGGGGGGAGACCCAGTACTTC,CASSQSGGRGETQYF
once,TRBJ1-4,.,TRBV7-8,TGTGCCAGCAGCGCTCCAGGGAGTTACGAAAAACTGTTTTTT,CASSAPGSYEKLFF
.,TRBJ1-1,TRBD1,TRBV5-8,TGTGCCAGCAGCTTGTGGGCGGGACTTGGGACAGGAAATTCGGATGAAGCTTTCTTT,CASSLWAGLGTGNSDEAFF
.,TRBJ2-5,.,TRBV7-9,TGTGCCAGCAGCTTAGCGCCGGGACAGAACGGGGGAGAGACCCAGTACTTC,CASSLAPGQNGGETQYF
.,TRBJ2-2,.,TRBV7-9,TGTGCCAGCAGCTTATCTGCCGGGGAGCTGTTTTTT,CASSLSAGELFF
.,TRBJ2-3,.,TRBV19,TGTGCCAGTAGTATTGGGAGAATATTCACAGATACGCAGTATTTT,CASSIGRIFTDTQYF
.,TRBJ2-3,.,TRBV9,TGTGCCAGCAGCGTAGAGATGAGGGGGGGCGATACGCAGTATTTT,CASSVEMRGGDTQYF
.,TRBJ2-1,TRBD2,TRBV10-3,TGTGCCATCAGAGGAGGCGGGGGGCAATCCTACAATGAGCAGTTCTTC,CAIRGGGGQSYNEQFF
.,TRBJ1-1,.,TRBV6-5,TGTGCCAGCAGTCGAACGGGGCGGCTTGAAGCTTTCTTT,CASSRTGRLEAFF
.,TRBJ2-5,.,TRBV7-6,TGTGCCAGCAGCCCCCGGGGTCTGGGGGAGACCCAGTACTTC,CASSPRGLGETQYF
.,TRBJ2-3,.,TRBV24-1,TGTGCCACCAGTCCGGGGACTAGCACAGATACGCAGTATTTT,CATSPGTSTDTQYF
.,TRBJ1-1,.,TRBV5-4,TGTGCCTACACTGGCAGGGGCTTAAACACTGAAGCTTTCTTT,CAYTGRGLNTEAFF
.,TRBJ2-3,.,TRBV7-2,TGTGCCAGCAGCTTTTTCCGTATAACAGATACGCAGTATTTT,CASSFFRITDTQYF
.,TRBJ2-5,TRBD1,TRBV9,TGTGCCAGCAGCGTCGGCGGCCAGGGGGCGCAGGAGACCCAGTACTTC,CASSVGGQGAQETQYF
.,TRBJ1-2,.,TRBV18,TGTGCCAGCTCACTGTCGACAGATAACTATGGCTACACCTTC,CASSLSTDNYGYTF
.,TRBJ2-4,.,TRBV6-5,TGTGCCAGCAGTTACTCTGTGGGGATAGCCAAAAACATTCAGTACTTC,CASSYSVGIAKNIQYF
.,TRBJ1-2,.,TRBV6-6,TGTGCCAGCAGTTACCCTACGGGGCTCAGGGGAGGCTACACCTTC,CASSYPTGLRGGYTF
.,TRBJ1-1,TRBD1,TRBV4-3,TGCGCCAGCAGGACTACAGGGGGCGGCCCTGAAGCTTTCTTT,CASRTTGGGPEAFF